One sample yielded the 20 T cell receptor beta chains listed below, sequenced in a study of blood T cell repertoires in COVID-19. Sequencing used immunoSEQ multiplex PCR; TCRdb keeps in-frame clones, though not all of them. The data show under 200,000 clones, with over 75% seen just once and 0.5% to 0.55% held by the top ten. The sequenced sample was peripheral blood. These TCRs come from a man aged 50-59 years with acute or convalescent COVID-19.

DNA of the CDR3: TGTGCCAGCAGCGAGGGGGCCGGGGAGACGACTAATGAAAAACTGTTTTTT. This codes for CASSEGAGETTNEKLFF. V usage is TRBV9 and J usage is TRBJ1-4; 7 positions agree with TRBD1. There are 17 residues in the CDR3. J lost 2 bases, V lost 3 bases, and 10 bases had no gene match. CDR1 is SGDLS, CDR2 YYNGEE, per germline. The entire variable domain, with the rest obtained from reference TRBV9 and TRBJ1-4, is as follows: DSGVTQTPKHLITATGQRVTLRCSPRSGDLSVYWYQQSLDQGLQFLIQYYNGEERAKGNILERFSAQQFPDLHSELNLSSLELGDSALYFCASSEGAGETTNEKLFFGSGTQLSVL.

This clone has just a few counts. CDR3 sequence: CASSISTVNEKLFF. The CDR3 DNA follows: TGTGCCAGTAGTATATCGACAGTTAATGAAAAACTGTTTTTT. The chain recombines TRBV19 with TRBJ1-4; maybe TRBD1 (5 bases). CDR1 is LNHDA and CDR2 is SQIVND in the germline V gene (reference sequence). Trimming took 2 bases from V and 4 from J, leaving 8 bases between them. The CDR3 contains 14 residues. Complete variable domain (other parts from reference TRBV19 and TRBJ1-4): DGGITQSPKYLFRKEGQNVTLSCEQNLNHDAMYWYRQDPGQGLRLIYYSQIVNDFQKGDIAEGYSVSREKKESFPLTVTSAQKNPTAFYLCASSISTVNEKLFFGSGTQLSVL.

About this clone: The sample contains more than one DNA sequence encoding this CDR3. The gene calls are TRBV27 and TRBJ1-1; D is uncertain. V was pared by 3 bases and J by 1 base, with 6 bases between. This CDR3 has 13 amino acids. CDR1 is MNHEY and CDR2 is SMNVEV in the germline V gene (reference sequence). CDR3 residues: CASSFRGNTEAFF. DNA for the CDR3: TGTGCCAGCAGTTTTAGAGGGAACACTGAAGCTTTCTTT.

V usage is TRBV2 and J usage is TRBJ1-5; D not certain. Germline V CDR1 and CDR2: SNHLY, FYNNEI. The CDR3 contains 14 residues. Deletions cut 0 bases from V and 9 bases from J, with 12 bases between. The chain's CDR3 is CASSEAAGSPPQHF. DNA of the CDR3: TGTGCCAGCAGTGAAGCGGCCGGGTCTCCGCCCCAGCATTTT.

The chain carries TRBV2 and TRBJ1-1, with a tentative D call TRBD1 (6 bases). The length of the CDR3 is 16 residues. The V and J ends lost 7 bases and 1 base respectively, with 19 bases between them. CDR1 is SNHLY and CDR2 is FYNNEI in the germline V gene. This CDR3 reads CASITLRTVPNTEAFF. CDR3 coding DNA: TGTGCCAGCATCACACTTAGGACAGTACCGAACACTGAAGCTTTCTTT.

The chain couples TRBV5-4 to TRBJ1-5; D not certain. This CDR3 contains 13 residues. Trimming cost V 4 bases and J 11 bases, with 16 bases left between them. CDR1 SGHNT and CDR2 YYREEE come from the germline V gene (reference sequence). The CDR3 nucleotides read TGTGCCAGCAGCCCTTACGGGAGTACCTCCCAGCATTTT. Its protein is CASSPYGSTSQHF. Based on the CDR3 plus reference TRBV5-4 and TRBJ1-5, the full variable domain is ETGVTQSPTHLIKTRGQQVTLRCSSQSGHNTVSWYQQALGQGPQFIFQYYREEENGRGNFPPRFSGLQFPNYSSELNVNALELDDSALYLCASSPYGSTSQHFGDGTRLSIL.

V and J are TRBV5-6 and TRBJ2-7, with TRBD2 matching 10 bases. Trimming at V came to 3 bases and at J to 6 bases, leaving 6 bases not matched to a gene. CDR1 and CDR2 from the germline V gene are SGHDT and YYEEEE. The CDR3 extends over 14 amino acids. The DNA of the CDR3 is TGTGCCAGCAGCTCTAGCGGGAGCCTGGCCGAGCAGTACTTC. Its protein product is CASSSSGSLAEQYF.

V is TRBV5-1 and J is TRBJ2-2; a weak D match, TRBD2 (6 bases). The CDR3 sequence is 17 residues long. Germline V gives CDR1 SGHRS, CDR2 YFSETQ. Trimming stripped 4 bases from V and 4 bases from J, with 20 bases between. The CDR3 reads CASSSNPQLRGTGELFF. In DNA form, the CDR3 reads TGCGCCAGCAGCAGCAACCCACAACTGCGGGGCACCGGGGAGCTGTTTTTT.

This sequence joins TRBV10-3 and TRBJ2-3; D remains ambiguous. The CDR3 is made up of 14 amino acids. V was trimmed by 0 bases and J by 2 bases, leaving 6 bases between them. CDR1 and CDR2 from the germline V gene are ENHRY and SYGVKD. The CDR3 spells CAISESPFTDTQYF. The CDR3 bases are TGTGCCATCAGTGAGTCTCCCTTCACAGATACGCAGTATTTT.

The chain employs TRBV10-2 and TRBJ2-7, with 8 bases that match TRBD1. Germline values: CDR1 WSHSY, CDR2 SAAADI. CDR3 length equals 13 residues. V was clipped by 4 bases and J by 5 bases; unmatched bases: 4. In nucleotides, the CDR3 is TGCGCCAGCAGTGTCCAGGGGGCCCACGAGCAGTACGTC. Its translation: CASSVQGAHEQYV.

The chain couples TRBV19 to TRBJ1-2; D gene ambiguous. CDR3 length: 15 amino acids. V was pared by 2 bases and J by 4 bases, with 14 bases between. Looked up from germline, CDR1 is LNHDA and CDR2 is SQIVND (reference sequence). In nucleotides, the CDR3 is TGTGCCAGTAGTATATACCCCCAGGAGGGCTATGGCTACACCTTC. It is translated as CASSIYPQEGYGYTF.

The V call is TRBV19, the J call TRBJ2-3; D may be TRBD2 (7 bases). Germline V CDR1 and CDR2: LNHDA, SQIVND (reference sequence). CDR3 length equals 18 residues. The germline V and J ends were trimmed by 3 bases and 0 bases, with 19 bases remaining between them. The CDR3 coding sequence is TGTGCCAGTAGTATTTCGGGGGGCCTGAGTACTAGCACAGATACGCAGTATTTT. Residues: CASSISGGLSTSTDTQYF. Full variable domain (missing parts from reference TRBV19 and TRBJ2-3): DGGITQSPKYLFRKEGQNVTLSCEQNLNHDAMYWYRQDPGQGLRLIYYSQIVNDFQKGDIAEGYSVSREKKESFPLTVTSAQKNPTAFYLCASSISGGLSTSTDTQYFGPGTRLTVL.

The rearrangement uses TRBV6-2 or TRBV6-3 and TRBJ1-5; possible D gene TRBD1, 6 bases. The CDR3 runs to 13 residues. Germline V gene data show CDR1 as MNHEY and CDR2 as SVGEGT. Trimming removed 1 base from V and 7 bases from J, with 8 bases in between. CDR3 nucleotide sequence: TGTGCCAGCAGTTACTGGGGGCGCCAGCCCCAGCATTTT. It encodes CASSYWGRQPQHF.

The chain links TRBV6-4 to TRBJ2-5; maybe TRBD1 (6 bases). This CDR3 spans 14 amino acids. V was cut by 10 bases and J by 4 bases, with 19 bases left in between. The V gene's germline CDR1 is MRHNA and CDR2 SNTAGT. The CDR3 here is CAISLVRGGETQYF. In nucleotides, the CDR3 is TGTGCCATCTCCCTCGTCAGGGGTGGAGAGACCCAGTACTTC.

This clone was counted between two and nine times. The CDR3 spells CASSFNSSAYGYTF. The CDR3 coding sequence is TGTGCCAGCAGCTTTAACAGTTCTGCCTATGGCTACACCTTC. The V gene is TRBV7-9, the J gene TRBJ1-2; no reliable D call. This CDR3 spans 14 amino acids. Per germline, CDR1 SEHNR and CDR2 FQNEAQ (reference sequence). Trimming pared 3 bases from V and 4 bases from J, leaving 12 bases between.

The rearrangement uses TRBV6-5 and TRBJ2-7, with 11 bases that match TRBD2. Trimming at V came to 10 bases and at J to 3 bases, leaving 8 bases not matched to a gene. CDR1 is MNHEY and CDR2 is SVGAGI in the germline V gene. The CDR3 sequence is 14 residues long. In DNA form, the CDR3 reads TGTGCCACTAGCTCCGGGACTAGCGGCTACGAGCAGTACTTC. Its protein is CATSSGTSGYEQYF.

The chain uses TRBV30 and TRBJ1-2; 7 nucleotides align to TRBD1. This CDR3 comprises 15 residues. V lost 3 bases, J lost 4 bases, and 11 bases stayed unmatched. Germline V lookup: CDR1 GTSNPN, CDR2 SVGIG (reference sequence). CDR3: CAWRERTGVGYGYTF. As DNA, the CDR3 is TGTGCCTGGAGGGAACGGACAGGTGTGGGCTATGGCTACACCTTC.

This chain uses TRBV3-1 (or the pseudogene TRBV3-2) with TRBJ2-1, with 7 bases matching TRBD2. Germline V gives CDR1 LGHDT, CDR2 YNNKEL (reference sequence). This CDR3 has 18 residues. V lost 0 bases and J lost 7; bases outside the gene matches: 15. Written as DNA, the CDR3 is TGTGCCAGCAGCCAAGATCGACTAGCTTTGATTCTTTTTAATGAGCAGTTCTTC. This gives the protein CASSQDRLALILFNEQFF.

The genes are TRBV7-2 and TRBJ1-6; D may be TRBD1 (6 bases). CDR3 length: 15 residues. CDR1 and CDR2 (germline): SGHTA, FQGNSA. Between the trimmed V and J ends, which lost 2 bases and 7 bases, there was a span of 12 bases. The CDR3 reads CASSLRTGMNSPLHF. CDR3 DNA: TGTGCCAGCAGCTTACGTACAGGGATGAATTCACCCCTCCACTTT. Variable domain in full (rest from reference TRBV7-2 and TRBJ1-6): GAGVSQSPSNKVTEKGKDVELRCDPISGHTALYWYRQSLGQGLEFLIYFQGNSAPDKSGLPSDRFSAERTGGSVSTLTIQRTQQEDSAVYLCASSLRTGMNSPLHFGNGTRLTVT.

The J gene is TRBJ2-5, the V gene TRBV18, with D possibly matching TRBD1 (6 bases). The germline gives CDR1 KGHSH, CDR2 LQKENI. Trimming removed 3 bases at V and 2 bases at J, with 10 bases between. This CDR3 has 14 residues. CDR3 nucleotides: TGTGCCAGCTCACCTATGGACAGTCAAGAGACCCAGTACTTC. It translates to CASSPMDSQETQYF.